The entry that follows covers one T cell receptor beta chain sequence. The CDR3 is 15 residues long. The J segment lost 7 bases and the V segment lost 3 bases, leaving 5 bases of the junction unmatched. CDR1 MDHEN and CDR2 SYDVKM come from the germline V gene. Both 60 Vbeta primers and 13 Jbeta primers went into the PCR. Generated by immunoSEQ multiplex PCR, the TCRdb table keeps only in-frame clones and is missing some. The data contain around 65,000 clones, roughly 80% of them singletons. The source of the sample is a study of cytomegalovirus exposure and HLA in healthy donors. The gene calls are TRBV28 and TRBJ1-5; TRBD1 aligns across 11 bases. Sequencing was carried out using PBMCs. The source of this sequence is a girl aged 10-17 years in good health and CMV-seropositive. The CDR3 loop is CASSLGQGEGQPQHF. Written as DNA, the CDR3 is TGTGCCAGCAGTTTGGGACAGGGGGAAGGACAGCCCCAGCATTTT.